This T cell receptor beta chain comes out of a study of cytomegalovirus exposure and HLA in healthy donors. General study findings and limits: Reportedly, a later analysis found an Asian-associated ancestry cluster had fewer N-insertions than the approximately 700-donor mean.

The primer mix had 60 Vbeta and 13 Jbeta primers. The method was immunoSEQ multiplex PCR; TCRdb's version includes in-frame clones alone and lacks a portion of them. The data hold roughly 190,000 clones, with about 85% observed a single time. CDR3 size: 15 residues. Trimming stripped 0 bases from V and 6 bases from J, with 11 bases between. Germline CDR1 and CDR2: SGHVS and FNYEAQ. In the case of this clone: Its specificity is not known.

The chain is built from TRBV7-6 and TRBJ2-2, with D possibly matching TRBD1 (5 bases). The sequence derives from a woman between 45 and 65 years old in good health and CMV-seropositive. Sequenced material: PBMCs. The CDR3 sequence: CASSLAPPRAGELFF. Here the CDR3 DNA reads TGTGCCAGCAGCTTAGCGCCCCCCAGGGCCGGGGAGCTGTTTTTT.